The sequence of this TCR beta chain was determined in a study of cytomegalovirus exposure and HLA in healthy donors. Those who donated were healthy bone marrow donors. The PCR made use of 60 Vbeta and 13 Jbeta primers. Sequenced by immunoSEQ multiplex PCR; TCRdb stores in-frame clones only, minus some. The sample has about 140,000 clones, 73% seen once. V lost 3 bases to trimming and J lost 10 bases, with 19 bases between them. Germline V gene data show CDR1 as KGHSH and CDR2 as LQKENI. The CDR3 loop spans 15 amino acids. Findings and limits, study-wide: CMV serostatus was the only recorded immune exposure for donors.

Regarding this clone: The antigen remains unidentified.

The chain employs TRBV18 and TRBJ2-1, with a tentative D call TRBD2 (6 bases). Sequencing used PBMCs. This TCR came from a human donor in good health. The DNA of the CDR3 is TGTGCCAGCTCACCCCAGGCGGCCGGCCGGGGGGAGCAGTTCTTC. This translates into CASSPQAAGRGEQFF.